A single sample gave rise to the 21 T cell receptor beta chains below, sequenced in a study of T cells in tuberculosis. Method: immunoSEQ multiplex PCR; TCRdb's copy keeps in-frame clones and lacks some. The table lists tens of thousands of clones, approximately 85% of them singletons. Time point reported: new active TB diagnosis, blood taken before or within 7 days of starting treatment. This specimen consisted of PBMCs, obtained at tuberculosis diagnosis. These receptors all come from an adult with tuberculosis.

The V call is TRBV2, the J call TRBJ2-5; a weak D match, TRBD2 (6 bases). The CDR3 extends over 14 amino acids. CDR1 is SNHLY, CDR2 FYNNEI, per germline. Trimming pared 6 bases from V and 5 bases from J, leaving 16 bases between. The CDR3 sequence is CASRTGSGSETQYF. The CDR3 nucleotides read TGTGCCAGCAGAACGGGTAGCGGCAGTGAGACCCAGTACTTC. Drawing the rest from reference TRBV2 and TRBJ2-5, the complete variable domain is EPEVTQTPSHQVTQMGQEVILRCVPISNHLYFYWYRQILGQKVEFLVSFYNNEISEKSEIFDDQFSVERPDGSNFTLKIRSTKLEDSAMYFCASRTGSGSETQYFGPGTRLLVL.

This clone was seen once. This chain joins TRBV4-1 and TRBJ1-1, with D possibly matching TRBD1 (5 bases). The CDR3 sequence is 15 residues long. Germline V gives CDR1 MGHRA, CDR2 YSYEKL. Trimming took off 1 base at V and 4 bases at J, with 13 bases between the two ends. CDR3 DNA sequence: TGCGCCAGCAGCCAAGGGGAGGGGAGGCCCACTGAAGCTTTCTTT. Translated: CASSQGEGRPTEAFF.

V is TRBV7-9 and J is TRBJ2-5; 9 nucleotides agree with TRBD2. Trimming took 4 bases from V and 0 from J; bases not matched to a gene: 3. Germline V CDR1 and CDR2: SEHNR, FQNEAQ (reference sequence). This CDR3 contains 15 residues. CDR3 nucleotide sequence: TGTGCCAGCAGCTCTCTAGCGGGGAACCAAGAGACCCAGTACTTC. This codes for CASSSLAGNQETQYF.

CDR3 amino acids: CASSPDFIGETQYF. For the CDR3, the DNA is TGTGCCAGCAGCCCAGACTTTATTGGGGAGACCCAGTACTTC. V gene TRBV7-9 combines with J gene TRBJ2-5; D remains ambiguous. The germline V and J ends were trimmed by 5 bases and 5 bases, with 15 bases remaining between them. Per germline, CDR1 SEHNR and CDR2 FQNEAQ (reference sequence). The CDR3 loop spans 14 amino acids.

The rearrangement uses TRBV7-9 and TRBJ1-2; 9 bases align to TRBD1. The germline gives CDR1 SEHNR, CDR2 FQNEAQ (reference sequence). CDR3 length: 15 amino acids. V gave up 5 bases and J gave up 1 base; unmatched junction bases: 5. CDR3 coding DNA: TGTGCCAGCAGCCTTACGGACAGGGGTAACTATGGCTACACCTTC. Encoded protein: CASSLTDRGNYGYTF.

This clone was recorded once. The chain joins TRBV7-3 to TRBJ1-1, with TRBD1 matching over 7 bases. J was trimmed by 1 base and V by 4 bases; bases with no gene match: 3. The V gene's germline CDR1 is SGHTA and CDR2 FQGTGA. The CDR3 contains 14 residues. CDR3 protein: CASSSGQQNTEAFF. The CDR3 bases are TGTGCCAGCAGCTCGGGACAGCAGAACACTGAAGCTTTCTTT.

V is TRBV5-5 and J is TRBJ2-2; TRBD1 agrees at 7 bases. This CDR3 has 17 residues. Germline CDR1 reads SGHKS; CDR2 reads YYEKEE (reference sequence). Unmatched junction bases numbered 5, after V lost 0 bases and J lost 0 bases. The CDR3 DNA reads TGTGCCAGCAGCTTGGACCCCCAGGGGGCGAACACCGGGGAGCTGTTTTTT. Translation: CASSLDPQGANTGELFF.

The V and J genes are TRBV5-1 and TRBJ2-1, with 10 bases aligning to TRBD1. The CDR3 extends over 14 amino acids. V shed 4 bases and J 8 bases; nucleotides not matched to a gene: 6. Germline values: CDR1 SGHRS, CDR2 YFSETQ. In DNA form, the CDR3 reads TGCGCCAGCAGCCTCACGGGGACAGGGGATGAGCAGTTCTTC. This gives the protein CASSLTGTGDEQFF.

For the CDR3, the DNA is TGTGCCAGCGCTGAGACAGGACTCGTCGAGCAGTACTTC. This gives the protein CASAETGLVEQYF. The rearrangement joins TRBV28 to TRBJ2-7; D perhaps matches TRBD1 (6 bases). Germline V gives CDR1 MDHEN, CDR2 SYDVKM. Trimming left V 8 bases short and J 6 bases short, with 17 bases between. The CDR3 spans 13 residues.

The chain is built from TRBV6-1 and TRBJ1-5; D may be TRBD1 (6 bases). Germline-derived CDR1 and CDR2 are MNHNS and SASEGT. V dropped 4 bases and J dropped 5 bases, with 21 bases sitting between them. The CDR3 is 17 amino acids. The CDR3 DNA follows: TGTGCCAGCAGTGTATGGGCCCTGACAGGACTCCATCAGCCCCAGCATTTT. Its translation is CASSVWALTGLHQPQHF.

This rearrangement joins TRBV28 to TRBJ1-5; TRBD1 matches 7 bases. In germline, CDR1 is MDHEN, CDR2 SYDVKM. This CDR3 has 14 residues. The V gene end was trimmed by 7 bases and the J gene end by 3 bases; junction bases not matched to a gene: 6. The CDR3 DNA reads TGTGCCAGCATTTCTGGACAGGTCAATCAGCCCCAGCATTTT. It is translated as CASISGQVNQPQHF.

The CDR3: CASSGGPTETQYF. The CDR3 region has the DNA TGTGCCAGCAGCGGGGGCCCCACCGAGACCCAGTACTTC. V gene TRBV7-9 combines with J gene TRBJ2-5; a weak D match, TRBD1 (6 bases). Germline assignment: CDR1 SEHNR and CDR2 FQNEAQ (reference sequence). The CDR3 has 13 amino acids. V shed 5 bases and J shed 5 bases, with 12 bases lying between them. The variable domain in full, completed from reference TRBV7-9 and TRBJ2-5, reads DTGVSQNPRHKITKRGQNVTFRCDPISEHNRLYWYRQTLGQGPEFLTYFQNEAQLEKSRLLSDRFSAERPKGSFSTLEIQRTEQGDSAMYLCASSGGPTETQYFGPGTRLLVL.

This chain links TRBV2 with TRBJ1-4; 7 nucleotides agree with TRBD1. Losses at the gene ends were 6 bases for V and 5 bases for J; bases not matched to a gene: 9. Germline values: CDR1 SNHLY, CDR2 FYNNEI. The length of the CDR3 is 15 residues. The CDR3 DNA is TGTGCCAGCAGCCTATCAACAGGGGTAAATGAAAAACTGTTTTTT. Protein sequence: CASSLSTGVNEKLFF.

This chain connects TRBV10-3 to TRBJ2-1; D might be TRBD1 (6 bases). Germline-derived CDR1 and CDR2 are ENHRY and SYGVKD. The V end lost 3 bases, the J end lost 8 bases, and 11 bases lay between the germline ends. The CDR3 runs 13 residues. The CDR3 nucleotides are TGTGCCATCAGTGATCGGACAGTGGATGAGCAGTTCTTC. Its translation is CAISDRTVDEQFF.

The rearrangement links TRBV10-3 to TRBJ1-2; weak D call: TRBD1 (5 bases). The V end was cut by 3 bases, the J end by 6 bases, with 8 bases between. Germline CDR1 is ENHRY and CDR2 is SYGVKD. There are 12 residues in the CDR3. CDR3 DNA sequence: TGTGCCATCAGTGACAGGGAGGATGGCTACACCTTC. It yields the protein CAISDREDGYTF.

The rearrangement joins TRBV6-5 to TRBJ1-2; TRBD1 is a possible D gene (5 bases). The CDR3 length is 11 residues. Germline V gene lookup returns CDR1 MNHEY and CDR2 SVGAGI. V lost 5 bases, J lost 7 bases, and 8 bases lay in between. The CDR3 sequence is CASSAQGGYTF. The CDR3 DNA reads TGTGCCAGCAGTGCTCAGGGTGGCTACACCTTC.

The chain is built from TRBV19 and TRBJ1-2; tentatively, D is TRBD1 (6 bases). The germline V gene has CDR1 LNHDA and CDR2 SQIVND (reference sequence). CDR3 length: 15 amino acids. Trimming cost V 1 base and J 3 bases, with 12 bases left between them. The CDR3 bases are TGTGCCAGTAGTATAGCGTTTCGGACAGACTATGGCTACACCTTC. Translated, it gives CASSIAFRTDYGYTF.

The chain carries TRBV19 and TRBJ1-5; a weak D match, TRBD1 (6 bases). Germline V gene lookup returns CDR1 LNHDA and CDR2 SQIVND (reference sequence). CDR3 size: 15 residues. Trimming stripped 9 bases from V and 6 bases from J, with 21 bases between. CDR3 loop: CASSLGQDVSQPQHF. The CDR3 DNA is TGTGCCAGCTCCCTGGGACAAGATGTGAGTCAGCCCCAGCATTTT.

The chain recombines TRBV27 with TRBJ2-7; 7 bases are a match to TRBD1. CDR1 is MNHEY and CDR2 is SMNVEV in the germline V gene (reference sequence). The V segment lost 6 bases and the J segment 0 bases; nucleotides outside the gene matches: 5. The CDR3 has 14 amino acids. The CDR3 loop reads CASSRGQSSYEQYF. CDR3 DNA sequence: TGTGCCAGCAGCAGGGGACAGAGCTCCTACGAGCAGTACTTC.

This clone has only a few counts. The chain links TRBV6-1 to TRBJ2-1, with D tentatively TRBD2 (6 bases). CDR1 is MNHNS, CDR2 SASEGT, per germline. This CDR3 has 13 amino acids. V was shortened by 6 bases and J by 8 bases, with 14 bases between the two germline ends. This chain's CDR3 is CASSYLGLHEQFF. The DNA for the CDR3 is TGTGCCAGCAGCTATCTGGGACTCCATGAGCAGTTCTTC.

This rearrangement joins TRBV7-2 to TRBJ2-7; unclear D gene. Trimming took off 5 bases at V and 3 bases at J, with 5 bases between the two ends. The CDR3 length is 11 residues. CDR1 and CDR2 from the germline V gene are SGHTA and FQGNSA. CDR3 nucleotides: TGTGCCAGCAGCCAGTACTACGAGCAGTACTTC. It codes for CASSQYYEQYF.